A selection of T cell receptor beta chains follows, all from one sample in a study of cytomegalovirus exposure and HLA in healthy donors. TCRdb's table, derived via immunoSEQ multiplex PCR, lists solely in-frame clones and lacks some. Here the sample spans roughly 220,000 clones, 82% being singletons. Sequencing was performed on PBMCs. The receptors derive from a middle-aged woman in good health and CMV-seronegative. Both conserved end residues are part of each CDR3. The D gene is left open where the match is weak. The size of a clone is reported for some rows only, either as once, few or many, or as a class for expanded clones.

v_gene	j_gene	d_gene	abundance	CDR3aa	CDR3nt
TRBV7-9	TRBJ2-5	TRBD1	NA	CSSTFPGQGGSSAKETQYF	TGTTCCAGCACCTTTCCGGGACAGGGGGGATCCTCCGCCAAAGAGACCCAGTACTTC
TRBV5-1	TRBJ2-5	TRBD2	once	CASSFWSGGREETQYF	TGCGCCAGCAGCTTTTGGTCGGGAGGTAGGGAAGAGACCCAGTACTTC
TRBV19	TRBJ1-5	NA	once	CASSVDRRGYSNQPQHF	TGTGCCAGTAGTGTCGATCGGAGGGGTTATAGCAATCAGCCCCAGCATTTT
TRBV2	TRBJ1-2	TRBD1	NA	CASSEGGTAFYGYTF	TGTGCCAGCAGTGAGGGCGGGACAGCCTTCTATGGCTACACCTTC
TRBV18	TRBJ1-1	TRBD1	NA	CASSPARGRGEAFF	TGTGCCAGCTCACCGGCCAGGGGGCGTGGGGAAGCTTTCTTT
TRBV11-2	TRBJ2-7	TRBD1	NA	CASSPGTGFSYEQYF	TGTGCCAGCAGCCCGGGGACAGGCTTCTCCTACGAGCAGTACTTC
TRBV2	TRBJ2-2	TRBD1	NA	CASTLQGFRTGELFF	TGTGCCAGCACATTACAGGGGTTTCGGACCGGGGAGCTGTTTTTT
TRBV19	TRBJ2-7	TRBD1	once	CASKGAHEQYF	TGTGCCAGTAAGGGGGCCCACGAGCAGTACTTC
TRBV5-1	TRBJ2-7	NA	NA	CASSQVQGYEQYF	TGCGCCAGCAGCCAGGTCCAGGGCTACGAGCAGTACTTC
TRBV10-1	TRBJ2-3	TRBD2	NA	CASPGTSGRDCTDTQYF	TGCGCCAGCCCCGGGACTAGCGGGAGGGATTGCACAGATACGCAGTATTTT
TRBV18	TRBJ1-1	NA	NA	CASSPPSGDDEAFF	TGTGCCAGCTCACCACCGTCTGGAGATGATGAAGCTTTCTTT
TRBV5-1	TRBJ2-1	TRBD2	NA	CASSSRSGRAKSYNEQFF	TGCGCCAGCAGCTCCCGGAGCGGGAGGGCCAAATCCTACAATGAGCAGTTCTTC
TRBV9	TRBJ2-3	TRBD1	NA	CASSVRQGDITDTQYF	TGTGCCAGCAGCGTACGGCAGGGGGATATCACAGATACGCAGTATTTT
TRBV7-9	TRBJ2-2	NA	NA	CASSARPRNTGELFF	TGTGCCAGCAGCGCCCGGCCTAGAAACACCGGGGAGCTGTTTTTT
TRBV10-2	TRBJ1-6	TRBD1	NA	CASSAGRQGLNSPLHF	TGCGCCAGCAGTGCGGGGAGACAGGGTCTCAATTCACCCCTCCACTTT
TRBV7-3	TRBJ2-3	TRBD2	NA	CASSLLGRGGTDTQYF	TGTGCCAGCAGCTTACTTGGGCGGGGGGGCACAGATACGCAGTATTTT
TRBV27	TRBJ2-7	TRBD1	once	CASSFEGQGYEQYF	TGTGCCAGCAGTTTTGAGGGACAGGGGTACGAGCAGTACTTC
TRBV28	TRBJ2-1	TRBD2	NA	CASSAQTSGYNEQFF	TGTGCCAGCAGTGCCCAGACTAGCGGCTACAATGAGCAGTTCTTC
TRBV5-6	TRBJ2-7	TRBD1	NA	CASSGPGTGATYEQYF	TGTGCCAGCAGCGGACCGGGGACAGGGGCAACCTACGAGCAGTACTTC
TRBV5-8	TRBJ2-2	NA	NA	CASTGYSGELFF	TGTGCCAGTACAGGATACTCCGGGGAGCTGTTTTTT
TRBV5-4	TRBJ2-7	NA	NA	CARPPTSYEQYF	TGTGCCAGACCGCCCACATCCTACGAGCAGTACTTC
TRBV12-5	TRBJ2-2	NA	once	CASGPGGTVNTGELFF	TGTGCTAGTGGTCCTGGGGGGACAGTTAACACCGGGGAGCTGTTTTTT
TRBV18	TRBJ2-1	NA	few	CASSPQRSSYNEQFF	TGTGCCAGCTCACCCCAGCGGAGCTCCTACAATGAGCAGTTCTTC
TRBV4-2	TRBJ1-5	NA	NA	CASSQEQVSNQPQHF	TGTGCCAGCAGCCAAGAGCAGGTTAGCAATCAGCCCCAGCATTTT
TRBV28	TRBJ2-2	NA	NA	CACLRGGRTGELFF	TGTGCCTGTCTCCGAGGGGGACGCACCGGGGAGCTGTTTTTT
TRBV5-6	TRBJ1-2	TRBD1	NA	CASSPVGTGNYGYTF	TGTGCCAGCAGCCCGGTGGGGACAGGGAACTATGGCTACACCTTC
TRBV28	TRBJ2-1	NA	NA	CASSPGFHEQFF	TGTGCCAGCAGTCCAGGGTTCCATGAGCAGTTCTTC
TRBV11-2	TRBJ2-7	TRBD2	NA	CASSLTIAGGPPHEQYF	TGTGCCAGCAGCCTGACGATAGCGGGAGGCCCCCCCCACGAGCAGTACTTC
TRBV5-1	TRBJ2-7	NA	once	CASGMGVYEQYF	TGCGCCAGCGGAATGGGAGTCTACGAGCAGTACTTC
TRBV27	TRBJ1-1	NA	NA	CASSFTEGYEAFF	TGTGCCAGCAGTTTTACTGAGGGCTATGAAGCTTTCTTT
TRBV7-8	TRBJ2-2	TRBD2	NA	CASSLGAGGPGGELFF	TGTGCCAGCAGCTTAGGAGCGGGAGGGCCGGGCGGGGAGCTGTTTTTT
TRBV5-1	TRBJ2-5	NA	NA	CASSLLGTKKETQYF	TGCGCCAGCAGCCTGCTCGGGACAAAGAAAGAGACCCAGTACTTC
TRBV28	TRBJ1-2	TRBD1	NA	CASSAGQSNYGYTF	TGTGCCAGCAGTGCGGGACAGAGTAACTATGGCTACACCTTC
TRBV27	TRBJ2-7	NA	NA	CASSLFRGSEQYF	TGTGCCAGCAGTTTATTCCGGGGGAGCGAGCAGTACTTC
TRBV7-8	TRBJ2-5	TRBD2	once	CASSTGLAGAPRTQYF	TGTGCCAGCAGCACGGGACTAGCGGGAGCCCCAAGGACCCAGTACTTC
TRBV10-1	TRBJ1-3	NA	NA	CASSGQESGNTIYF	TGCGCCAGCAGTGGACAGGAGTCTGGAAACACCATATATTTT
TRBV7-9	TRBJ2-3	TRBD2	NA	CSSSSLGLAGGSTDTQYF	TGTTCCAGCAGCTCCCTGGGACTAGCGGGAGGAAGCACAGATACGCAGTATTTT
TRBV19	TRBJ2-6	NA	NA	CASSFTGTGANVLTF	TGTGCCAGTAGTTTTACAGGGACTGGGGCCAACGTCCTGACTTTC
TRBV4-2	TRBJ2-2	TRBD2	NA	CASSHTSGKNTGELFF	TGTGCCAGCAGCCATACTAGCGGGAAGAACACCGGGGAGCTGTTTTTT
TRBV15	TRBJ2-1	NA	NA	CATSGIVRLYEQFF	TGTGCCACCAGCGGTATTGTCAGGTTATATGAGCAGTTCTTC
TRBV7-3	TRBJ2-5	TRBD1	NA	CASSPQGAQETQYF	TGTGCCAGCAGCCCCCAGGGGGCCCAAGAGACCCAGTACTTC
TRBV5-6	TRBJ2-7	NA	NA	CASSWMEGGYEQYF	TGTGCCAGCAGCTGGATGGAGGGAGGCTACGAGCAGTACTTC
TRBV7-2	TRBJ2-5	TRBD2	NA	CASSLGKRLAGTQETQYF	TGTGCCAGCAGCCTAGGGAAACGACTAGCGGGGACCCAAGAGACCCAGTACTTC
TRBV6-1	TRBJ2-1	NA	NA	CASSQGSTGQYEQFF	TGTGCCAGCAGCCAGGGTTCAACAGGGCAGTATGAGCAGTTCTTC
TRBV6-1	TRBJ2-3	NA	NA	CASSELRTSTDTQYF	TGTGCCAGCAGTGAACTACGAACTAGCACAGATACGCAGTATTTT